This TCR beta chain originates from a study of molecular identifiers for immune sequencing clone quantification. Overall study: The replicate experiment used RNA from roughly 20,000 or 100,000 naive CD8 cells. This RNA was split into five aliquots, and four of them were sequenced.

CD8+CD4-CCR7+CD45RA+ cells were sorted as naive CD8 T cells. This clonotype was counted at least ten times. Its antigen remains unknown. TCRdb processed the PCR reads anew with MiXCR; each CDR3 protein has one entry. The sample holds around 470,000 distinct CDR3 sequences, around 23% seen once. Study findings and constraints: Because of identical TCR molecules sharing a barcode, sizes of highly expanded clones could be underestimated.

The TCR originated in a human donor in good health. Some libraries in this study had Jurkat cell RNA spiked in. Specimen: naive CD8+ T cells from blood, with Jurkat cell RNA spiked in. Sample subset: FACS-sorted CD8+CD4-CCR7+CD45RA+ naive T cells.

CDR3 in DNA: TGTGCCAGCAGCGAGCACAGGGTTGATACGCAGTATTTT. Protein: CASSEHRVDTQYF. The chain uses TRBV7-8 and TRBJ2-3; TRBD1 is a possible D gene (6 bases). The CDR3 consists of 13 residues. The germline V gene encodes CDR1 SGHVS and CDR2 FQNEAQ. With 5 bases removed from V and 6 bases from J, the gap between germline ends came to 12 bases.